The subject of this entry is one TCR beta chain. Its antigen remains unknown. These data come from a study of shared clonotypes between healthy human individuals. The study's findings and limits: The authors sampled blood alone, and tissue repertoires likely differ.

Germline-derived CDR1 and CDR2 are SGHRS and YFSETQ. The V and J ends lost 4 bases and 1 base respectively, with 14 bases between them. The CDR3 is made up of 15 amino acids. Original processing notes: Without quality scores, immunoSEQ junctional reads could not be filtered like full-length reads. Profiled with immunoSEQ multiplex PCR; TCRdb holds only in-frame clones, not every one. V and J calls and clone size are those listed in that table; D and trimming were worked out from the DNA. The repertoire holds about 360,000 clones, 73% seen once, with more than 9% in the top ten. Source material: memory CD4+ T cells sorted from blood. Subset indicated: CD45RA-negative fraction. The receptor was derived from a man younger than 40 in good health. This chain links TRBV5-1 with TRBJ1-1; the D gene is possibly TRBD1 (5 bases). CDR3 amino acids: CASSPGRARNTEAFF. The CDR3 DNA is TGCGCCAGCAGCCCAGGCAGGGCCCGGAACACTGAAGCTTTCTTT.